One and the same sample provided the 14 T cell receptor beta chains below, sequenced in a study of blood T cell repertoires in COVID-19. Sequencing was performed with immunoSEQ multiplex PCR; in TCRdb, only in-frame clones are kept and a portion is missing. This table has under 300,000 clones, around 85% appearing once. Sequencing used peripheral blood. The receptor set was obtained from a man aged 55 to 70 with acute or convalescent COVID-19.

This sequence joins TRBV3-1 (or the pseudogene TRBV3-2) and TRBJ2-7; TRBD2 is a possible D gene (6 bases). The CDR3 contains 14 residues. V was clipped by 6 bases and J by 5 bases, with 17 bases between them. The V gene's germline CDR1 is LGHDT and CDR2 YNNKEL (reference sequence). The CDR3: CASRHRAGGNEQYF. The CDR3 DNA reads as TGTGCCAGCAGGCACCGAGCGGGCGGGAACGAGCAGTACTTC.

CDR3 amino acids: CASSLAQGNSPLHF. The DNA for the CDR3 is TGTGCCAGCAGCTTGGCCCAGGGTAATTCACCCCTCCACTTT. This chain joins TRBV5-8 and TRBJ1-6, with a tentative D call TRBD1 (5 bases). This CDR3 has 14 amino acids. V lost 0 bases and J lost 6, with 7 bases in between. CDR1 and CDR2 (germline): SGHTS, YDEGEE.

The rearrangement links TRBV7-9 to TRBJ1-2, with 11 nucleotides matching TRBD1. This CDR3 spans 16 amino acids. The germline CDR1 and CDR2 sequences are SEHNR and FQNEAQ (reference sequence). V was clipped by 5 bases and J by 7 bases; unmatched bases: 12. The CDR3 sequence is CASSEQPDRGRGGYTF. The CDR3 DNA reads TGTGCCAGCAGCGAGCAGCCGGACAGGGGGCGAGGTGGCTACACCTTC. Variable domain in full (rest from reference TRBV7-9 and TRBJ1-2): DTGVSQNPRHKITKRGQNVTFRCDPISEHNRLYWYRQTLGQGPEFLTYFQNEAQLEKSRLLSDRFSAERPKGSFSTLEIQRTEQGDSAMYLCASSEQPDRGRGGYTFGSGTRLTVV.

This chain joins TRBV14 and TRBJ2-1; 10 bases line up with TRBD2. V lost 0 bases, J lost 5 bases, and 7 bases stayed unmatched. Germline V gene sequence: CDR1 SGHDN, CDR2 FVKESK. The CDR3 sequence is 17 residues long. The CDR3 nucleotides are TGTGCCAGCAGCCAAGATCAGGGTCTAGCGGGAGACAATGAGCAGTTCTTC. Encoded protein: CASSQDQGLAGDNEQFF.

This clone was recorded only once. The sample contains more than one DNA sequence encoding this CDR3. This sequence joins TRBV12-5 and TRBJ2-7; 7 bases agree with TRBD1. The CDR3 is 13 residues long. V was clipped by 6 bases and J by 0 bases; unmatched bases: 2. Germline-derived CDR1 and CDR2 are LGHNT and FRNRAP. The CDR3 DNA reads as TGTGCTAGTGGATGGGACAGCTCCTACGAGCAGTACTTC. This translates into CASGWDSSYEQYF.

The chain recombines TRBV11-3 with TRBJ1-6; the D gene is possibly TRBD1 (5 bases). Trimming took off 2 bases at V and 13 bases at J, with 18 bases between the two ends. The CDR3 covers 15 residues. The V gene's germline CDR1 is SGHNT and CDR2 YENEEA. The CDR3 sequence is CASSLSARVDFPLHF. In DNA, the CDR3 is TGTGCCAGCAGCTTATCCGCCAGGGTAGACTTCCCCCTCCACTTT.

The chain combines TRBV5-6 with TRBJ1-2; D remains unclear. Looked up from germline, CDR1 is SGHDT and CDR2 is YYEEEE. With 4 bases removed from V and 0 bases from J, the gap between germline ends came to 7 bases. The CDR3 sequence is 13 residues long. As DNA, the CDR3 is TGTGCCAGCAGCCCCACTTCTAACTATGGCTACACCTTC. Translating gives CASSPTSNYGYTF.

A single count supports this clone. This rearrangement joins TRBV9 to TRBJ2-5; 7 nucleotides align to TRBD2. Germline lookup yields CDR1 SGDLS and CDR2 YYNGEE. The V gene end was trimmed by 5 bases and the J gene end by 3 bases; junction bases not matched to a gene: 4. The CDR3 sequence is 13 residues long. The CDR3 spells CASSWGGEETQYF. The CDR3 DNA sequence: TGTGCCAGCAGTTGGGGGGGAGAAGAGACCCAGTACTTC.

This clone has only a few counts. The V call is TRBV5-6, the J call TRBJ1-2, with 9 bases identical to TRBD1. Germline CDR1 and CDR2: SGHDT and YYEEEE. J lost 7 bases, V lost 6 bases, and 13 bases had no gene match. CDR3 length: 15 residues. The CDR3 bases are TGTGCCAGCATAAAGACAGGGGGTTCTCCTGGTGGCTACACCTTC. Its protein is CASIKTGGSPGGYTF.

The V call is TRBV25-1, the J call TRBJ2-7; the D gene is possibly TRBD1 (7 bases). Germline-derived CDR1 and CDR2 are MGHDK and SYGVNS. The CDR3 is 14 residues long. V gave up 5 bases and J gave up 4 bases, with 15 bases separating them. DNA of the CDR3: TGTGCCAGCAGTCAGCCCAGGGGGGATTACGAGCAGTACTTC. This gives the protein CASSQPRGDYEQYF.

This clone was recorded only once. The V gene is TRBV2, the J gene TRBJ2-7; possibly TRBD1 for D (5 bases). Trimming took off 1 base at V and 3 bases at J, with 10 bases between the two ends. Germline loops: CDR1 SNHLY, CDR2 FYNNEI. The CDR3 runs 14 residues. The CDR3 region is CASSEDDSYYEQYF. CDR3 nucleotides: TGTGCCAGCAGTGAAGATGACAGTTACTACGAGCAGTACTTC.

The chain has TRBV21-1 and TRBJ2-5; the table's D call, TRBD2, has no DNA check behind it. TRBV21-1 is designated a pseudogene. The CDR3 is 15 residues long. The CDR3 nucleotides are TGTGCCAGCAGCAAAGATGGGGGGGACCAAGAGACCCAGTACTTC. Translated, it gives CASSKDGGDQETQYF.

The rearrangement links TRBV24-1 to TRBJ2-7; a possible D gene is TRBD2 (5 bases). Trimming removed 7 bases at V and 7 bases at J, with 13 bases between. This CDR3 has 12 residues. Germline CDR1 is KGHDR and CDR2 is SFDVKD. CDR3 coding DNA: TGTGCCACCAGCTCGGGGAGTAGAGAGCAGTACTTC. It specifies CATSSGSREQYF.

In DNA form, the CDR3 reads TGTGCCAGCACCCAAAACAGGGTAACAGCAGATACGCAGTATTTT. Translation gives CASTQNRVTADTQYF. The chain links TRBV27 to TRBJ2-3, with TRBD1 as a possible D gene (6 bases). This CDR3 contains 15 residues. The V gene's germline CDR1 is MNHEY and CDR2 SMNVEV (reference sequence). The ends were cut back, 7 bases at V and 4 bases at J, with 18 bases in the middle.